Below are 14 T cell receptor beta chains sequenced from a single sample in a study of cytomegalovirus exposure and HLA in healthy donors. Researchers ran the PCR with 60 Vbeta and 13 Jbeta primers. Using immunoSEQ multiplex PCR, the repertoire was profiled, and TCRdb retains in-frame clones only, with some absent. The sample carries around 95,000 clones, approximately 82% recorded once. Sequencing used PBMCs. These receptors originate from a female donor in good health and CMV-seropositive.

The chain uses TRBV4-2 and TRBJ2-2; 13 bases fit TRBD2. Germline assignment: CDR1 LGHNA and CDR2 YNFKEQ. The V segment lost 4 bases and the J segment 0 bases; nucleotides outside the gene matches: 11. This CDR3 region has 20 residues. The CDR3 spells CASSPINPGTSGTNTGELFF. CDR3 DNA sequence: TGTGCCAGCAGCCCCATAAACCCCGGGACTAGCGGGACGAACACCGGGGAGCTGTTTTTT.

This clone was observed a few times. The chain combines TRBV27 with TRBJ1-5; D is perhaps TRBD1 (6 bases). This CDR3 comprises 17 residues. The V end was cut by 5 bases, the J end by 3 bases, with 20 bases between. Germline values: CDR1 MNHEY, CDR2 SMNVEV (reference sequence). CDR3 residues: CASSPIDWDTNNQPQHF. The CDR3 DNA follows: TGTGCCAGCAGTCCGATCGATTGGGACACCAACAATCAGCCCCAGCATTTT.

This sequence joins TRBV28 and TRBJ2-3, with 12 nucleotides matching TRBD2. The CDR3 totals 15 residues. After removal of 5 bases from V and 3 bases from J, the junction contained 3 bases not matched to a gene. Germline-derived CDR1 and CDR2 are MDHEN and SYDVKM. In DNA form, the CDR3 reads TGTGCCAGCAGTGAGACTAGCGGGGGTACAGATACGCAGTATTTT. It translates to CASSETSGGTDTQYF.

This clone was observed a single time. J is TRBJ2-7 and V is TRBV5-4; 10 bases match TRBD2. The germline gives CDR1 SGHNT, CDR2 YYREEE (reference sequence). The V and J ends lost 1 base and 2 bases, in that order; junction bases with no gene match: 9. This CDR3 comprises 17 residues. CDR3 in amino acids: CASSLSHFGLAAYEQYF. Here the CDR3 DNA reads TGTGCCAGCAGCTTGTCACACTTCGGACTAGCGGCCTACGAGCAGTACTTC.

This clone came up once. CDR3 nucleotide sequence: TGCGCCAGCAGTGATCGGACAGGGGGTACCGGGGAGCTGTTTTTT. This encodes CASSDRTGGTGELFF. This chain joins TRBV10-2 and TRBJ2-2; 10 bases fit TRBD1. The CDR3 is 15 residues long. Germline V gene data show CDR1 as WSHSY and CDR2 as SAAADI. The V and J ends lost 3 bases and 5 bases, in that order; junction bases with no gene match: 3.

The chain uses TRBV5-1 and TRBJ2-5; 10 nucleotides agree with TRBD2. Looked up from germline, CDR1 is SGHRS and CDR2 is YFSETQ. The CDR3 covers 14 residues. V shed 4 bases, J shed 3 bases, and the junction held 3 bases outside the gene matches. The CDR3 DNA reads TGCGCCAGCAGCGCCGGACTAGCGGAAGAGACCCAGTACTTC. It encodes CASSAGLAEETQYF. Full variable domain (rest looked up from reference TRBV5-1 and TRBJ2-5): KAGVTQTPRYLIKTRGQQVTLSCSPISGHRSVSWYQQTPGQGLQFLFEYFSETQRNKGNFPGRFSGRQFSNSRSEMNVSTLELGDSALYLCASSAGLAEETQYFGPGTRLLVL.

J is TRBJ1-1 and V is TRBV13; D gene unclear. The V gene's germline CDR1 is PRHDT and CDR2 FYEKMQ (reference sequence). The CDR3 is 15 amino acids. The V end was cut by 2 bases, the J end by 2 bases, with 12 bases between. The CDR3: CASSLWAELNTEAFF. CDR3 coding DNA: TGTGCCAGCAGCTTATGGGCCGAGCTAAACACTGAAGCTTTCTTT.

The CDR3 here is CASLRDSMNTEAFF. The CDR3, as DNA: TGTGCCAGTTTAAGGGACAGCATGAACACTGAAGCTTTCTTT. The chain has TRBV6-6 and TRBJ1-1; TRBD1 matches at 7 bases. Losses at the gene ends were 9 bases for V and 0 bases for J; bases not matched to a gene: 7. The CDR3 extends over 14 amino acids. Germline V gene sequence: CDR1 MNHNY, CDR2 SVGAGI (reference sequence).

The chain combines TRBV2 with TRBJ2-7; 8 bases are shared with TRBD2. J was trimmed by 4 bases and V by 7 bases; bases with no gene match: 6. The CDR3 is made up of 13 amino acids. Germline CDR1 is SNHLY and CDR2 is FYNNEI. The CDR3 nucleotides read TGTGCCAGCACCGATAGCGGGATATACGAGCAGTACTTC. Translating gives CASTDSGIYEQYF.

The chain combines TRBV19 with TRBJ1-1, with D possibly being TRBD1 (5 bases). V was trimmed by 8 bases and J by 3 bases, leaving 16 bases between them. CDR3 size: 14 residues. Germline V gene lookup returns CDR1 LNHDA and CDR2 SQIVND (reference sequence). The CDR3 loop reads CASARARADTEAFF. CDR3 bases: TGTGCCAGTGCCCGAGCCAGGGCGGACACTGAAGCTTTCTTT.

Notes on this clone: One end of the junction varies from germline; a read error may be responsible. The rearrangement uses TRBV19 and TRBJ2-1; 10 bases agree with TRBD2. Germline loops: CDR1 LNHDA, CDR2 SQIVND (reference sequence). This CDR3 contains 14 residues. CDR3 DNA sequence: TGTGTCAGTAGCCCAAGCGGGAGGGCCTCTGAGCAGTTCTTC. Residues: CVSSPSGRASEQFF.

This chain uses TRBV10-3 with TRBJ2-2; TRBD2 is a possible D gene (5 bases). The CDR3 runs 17 residues. V was pared by 4 bases and J by 1 base, with 16 bases between. Germline CDR1 and CDR2: ENHRY and SYGVKD. CDR3 coding DNA: TGTGCCATCAGTGGCCGAGGGAATAGCTTGAACACCGGGGAGCTGTTTTTT. Translating it yields CAISGRGNSLNTGELFF.

The chain recombines TRBV18 with TRBJ1-1; 8 bases are a match to TRBD1. This CDR3 is 13 amino acids long. Germline V gene lookup returns CDR1 KGHSH and CDR2 LQKENI. V shed 6 bases, J shed 5 bases, and the junction held 5 bases outside the gene matches. In DNA form, the CDR3 reads TGTGCCAGCTCCGGACAGGGAGGTACTGAAGCTTTCTTT. Protein: CASSGQGGTEAFF.

V usage is TRBV27 and J usage is TRBJ1-2; the D gene is possibly TRBD1 (6 bases). The CDR3 extends over 13 amino acids. V was clipped by 5 bases and J by 8 bases, with 15 bases between them. Germline CDR1 reads MNHEY; CDR2 reads SMNVEV (reference sequence). DNA of the CDR3: TGTGCCAGCAGTCATCAGGGGTCGACAGGCTACACCTTC. Amino acid sequence: CASSHQGSTGYTF.